This T cell receptor beta chain was retrieved from a study of T cells in Graves' hyperthyroidism and ophthalmopathy. The CDR3 regions of TCR beta were amplified from RNA transcripts. During a first-round RT-PCR of the TCR CDR3, the HTBI primer set was used. A single record per CDR3 protein comes from TCRdb applying MiXCR to the multiplex PCR reads. The sample holds about 34,000 distinct CDR3 sequences, around 50% seen once. Study-wide findings and caveats: A 13 V-J signature model discriminated ophthalmopathy versus stable hyperthyroidism. Most thyroid clonotypes that were expanded above 0.001 also turned up in blood.

The germline CDR1 and CDR2 sequences are MNHEY and SMNVEV (reference sequence). The CDR3 spans 13 residues. V was pared by 0 bases and J by 4 bases, with 6 bases between. In the ophthalmopathy cohort, Clinical Activity Score was at least 3, NOSPECS grade at least 4, and duration under 3 months. PBMCs were derived from 9.5 to 10 ml fresh peripheral blood. This clonotype was seen repeatedly, ten times or more. Antigen: not known. Sequencing used blood. This sequence was found in a woman aged 35 to 49 with Graves' ophthalmopathy. The chain employs TRBV27 and TRBJ1-2; D is perhaps TRBD1 (5 bases). The CDR3 bases are TGTGCCAGCAGTTTATCGGGGCTCTATGGCTACACCTTC. The encoded protein is CASSLSGLYGYTF.